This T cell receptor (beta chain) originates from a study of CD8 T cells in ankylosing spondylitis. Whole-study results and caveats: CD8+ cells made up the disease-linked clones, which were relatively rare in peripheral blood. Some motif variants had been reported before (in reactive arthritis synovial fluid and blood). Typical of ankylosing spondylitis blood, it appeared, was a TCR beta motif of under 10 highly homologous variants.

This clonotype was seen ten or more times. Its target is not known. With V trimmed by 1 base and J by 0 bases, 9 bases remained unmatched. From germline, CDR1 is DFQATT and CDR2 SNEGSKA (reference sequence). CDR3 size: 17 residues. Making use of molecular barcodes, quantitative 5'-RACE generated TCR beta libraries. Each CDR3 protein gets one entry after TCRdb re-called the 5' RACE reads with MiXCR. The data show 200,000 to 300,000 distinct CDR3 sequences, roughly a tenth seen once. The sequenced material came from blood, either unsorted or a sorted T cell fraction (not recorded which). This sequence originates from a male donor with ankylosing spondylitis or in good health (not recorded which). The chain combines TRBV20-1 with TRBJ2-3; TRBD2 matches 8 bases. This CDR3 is CSARVGGGKNSTDTQYF. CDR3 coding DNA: TGCAGTGCTAGAGTAGGCGGGGGGAAGAATAGCACAGATACGCAGTATTTT.